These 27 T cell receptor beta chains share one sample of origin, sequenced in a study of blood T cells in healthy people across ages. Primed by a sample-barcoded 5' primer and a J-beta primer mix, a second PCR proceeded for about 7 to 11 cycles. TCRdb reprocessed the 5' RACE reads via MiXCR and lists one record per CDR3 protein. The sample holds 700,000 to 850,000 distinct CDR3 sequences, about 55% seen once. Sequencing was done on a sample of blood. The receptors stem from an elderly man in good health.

This chain's CDR3 is CASSYGGRGFNEQFF. CDR3 DNA sequence: TGTGCCAGCAGTTACGGCGGCAGAGGTTTCAATGAGCAGTTCTTC. The V call is TRBV6-2 or TRBV6-3, the J call TRBJ2-1; no clear D gene. Between the trimmed V and J ends, which lost 2 bases and 6 bases, there was a span of 14 bases. CDR1 and CDR2 (germline): MNHEY, SVGEGT. The CDR3 runs to 15 residues.

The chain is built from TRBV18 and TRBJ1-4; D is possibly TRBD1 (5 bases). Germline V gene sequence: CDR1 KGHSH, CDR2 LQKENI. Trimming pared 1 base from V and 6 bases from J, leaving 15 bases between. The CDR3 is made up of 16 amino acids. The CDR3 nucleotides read TGTGCCAGCTCACCACTTAACGGCGCGGGGGATGAAAAACTGTTTTTT. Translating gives CASSPLNGAGDEKLFF.

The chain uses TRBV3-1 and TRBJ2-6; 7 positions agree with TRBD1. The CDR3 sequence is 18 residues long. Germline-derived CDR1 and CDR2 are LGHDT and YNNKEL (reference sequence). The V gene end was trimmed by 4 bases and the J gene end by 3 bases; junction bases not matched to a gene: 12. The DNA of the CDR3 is TGTGCCAGCAGCCCTGACAGGGTGCAATTTCTTGGGGCCAACGTCCTGACTTTC. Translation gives CASSPDRVQFLGANVLTF.

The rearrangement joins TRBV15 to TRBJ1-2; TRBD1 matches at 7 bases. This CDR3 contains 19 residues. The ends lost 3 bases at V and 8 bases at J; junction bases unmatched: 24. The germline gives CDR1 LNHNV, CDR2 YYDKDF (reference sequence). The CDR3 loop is CATSSDLVWQGGSLWGYTF. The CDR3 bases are TGTGCCACCAGCAGTGACCTAGTTTGGCAGGGGGGTTCACTATGGGGCTACACCTTC.

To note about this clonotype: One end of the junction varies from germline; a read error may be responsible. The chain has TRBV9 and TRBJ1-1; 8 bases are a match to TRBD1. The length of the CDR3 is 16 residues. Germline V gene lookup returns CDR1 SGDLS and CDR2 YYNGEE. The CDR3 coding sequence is TGTGCCAGCAGCCTCACGAGGGGACAGGAGAACACGGAAGCTTTCTTT. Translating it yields CASSLTRGQENTEAFF.

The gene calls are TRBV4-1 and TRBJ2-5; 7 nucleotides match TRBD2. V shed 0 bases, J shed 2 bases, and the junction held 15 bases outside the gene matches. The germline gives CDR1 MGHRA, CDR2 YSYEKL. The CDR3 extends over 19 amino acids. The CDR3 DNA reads TGCGCCAGCAGCCAAGATGAACCGGGAGGTCCGACCCTTCAAGAGACCCAGTACTTC. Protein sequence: CASSQDEPGGPTLQETQYF.

The CDR3 coding sequence is TGTGCCAGCAGTCATGGGGACAGGCCTTATAGCAATCAGCCCCAGCATTTT. Residues: CASSHGDRPYSNQPQHF. This rearrangement joins TRBV6-6 to TRBJ1-5, with 8 bases aligning to TRBD1. J was trimmed by 0 bases and V by 5 bases; bases with no gene match: 9. Germline V CDR1 and CDR2: MNHNY, SVGAGI (reference sequence). The CDR3 runs 17 residues.

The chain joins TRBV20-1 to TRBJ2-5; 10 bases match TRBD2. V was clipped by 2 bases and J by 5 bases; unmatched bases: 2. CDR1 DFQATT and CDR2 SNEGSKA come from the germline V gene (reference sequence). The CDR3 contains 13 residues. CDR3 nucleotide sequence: TGCAGTGCTAGATCGGGACTAGCGGAGACCCAGTACTTC. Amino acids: CSARSGLAETQYF.

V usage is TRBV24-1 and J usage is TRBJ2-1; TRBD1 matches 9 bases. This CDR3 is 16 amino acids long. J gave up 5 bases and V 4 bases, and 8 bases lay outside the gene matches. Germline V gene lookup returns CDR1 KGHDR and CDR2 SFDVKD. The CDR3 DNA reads TGTGCCACCAGTGACGACGGGACAGGGCGGCACAATGAGCAGTTCTTC. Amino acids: CATSDDGTGRHNEQFF.

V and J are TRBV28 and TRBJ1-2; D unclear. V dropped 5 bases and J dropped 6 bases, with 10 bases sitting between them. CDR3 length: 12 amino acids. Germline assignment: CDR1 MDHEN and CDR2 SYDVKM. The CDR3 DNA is TGTGCCAGCAGTAGCAGTCTCCATGGCTACACCTTC. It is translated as CASSSSLHGYTF.

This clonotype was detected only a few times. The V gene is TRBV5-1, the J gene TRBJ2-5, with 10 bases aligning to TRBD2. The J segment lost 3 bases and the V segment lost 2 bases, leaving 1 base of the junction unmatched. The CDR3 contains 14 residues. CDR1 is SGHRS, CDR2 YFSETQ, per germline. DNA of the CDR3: TGCGCCAGCAGCTTAACTAGCGGGAAAGAGACCCAGTACTTC. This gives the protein CASSLTSGKETQYF. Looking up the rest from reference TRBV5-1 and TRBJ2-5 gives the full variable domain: KAGVTQTPRYLIKTRGQQVTLSCSPISGHRSVSWYQQTPGQGLQFLFEYFSETQRNKGNFPGRFSGRQFSNSRSEMNVSTLELGDSALYLCASSLTSGKETQYFGPGTRLLVL.

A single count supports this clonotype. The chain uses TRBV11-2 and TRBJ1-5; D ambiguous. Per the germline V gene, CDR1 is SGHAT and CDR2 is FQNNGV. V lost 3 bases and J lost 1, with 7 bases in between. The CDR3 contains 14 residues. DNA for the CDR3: TGTGCCAGCAGCTTTGCGGACAGCAATCAGCCCCAGCATTTT. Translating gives CASSFADSNQPQHF.

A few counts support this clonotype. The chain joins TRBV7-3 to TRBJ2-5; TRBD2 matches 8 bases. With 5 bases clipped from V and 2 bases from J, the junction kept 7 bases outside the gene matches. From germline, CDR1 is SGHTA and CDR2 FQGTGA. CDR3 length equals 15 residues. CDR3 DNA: TGTGCCAGCAGCCCAGTAGCGGGACTACAAGAGACCCAGTACTTC. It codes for CASSPVAGLQETQYF.

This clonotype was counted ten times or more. The CDR3: CSAEDQIQETQYF. The CDR3 DNA follows: TGCAGCGCAGAGGACCAGATCCAAGAGACCCAGTACTTC. The rearrangement uses TRBV29-1 and TRBJ2-5; no clear D gene. CDR3 length: 13 amino acids. V was cut by 7 bases and J by 1 base, with 13 bases left in between. From germline, CDR1 is SQVTM and CDR2 ANQGSEA. The entire variable domain, with the rest obtained from reference TRBV29-1 and TRBJ2-5, is as follows: SAVISQKPSRDICQRGTSLTIQCQVDSQVTMMFWYRQQPGQSLTLIATANQGSEATYESGFVIDKFPISRPNLTFSTLTVSNMSPEDSSIYLCSAEDQIQETQYFGPGTRLLVL.

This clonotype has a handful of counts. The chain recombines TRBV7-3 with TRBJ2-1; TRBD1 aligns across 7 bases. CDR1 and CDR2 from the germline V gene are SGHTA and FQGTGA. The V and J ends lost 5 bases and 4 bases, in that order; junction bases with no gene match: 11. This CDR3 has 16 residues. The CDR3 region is CASSRGGSSSYNEQFF. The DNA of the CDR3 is TGTGCCAGCAGCCGAGGGGGCAGCTCTTCGTACAATGAGCAGTTCTTC.

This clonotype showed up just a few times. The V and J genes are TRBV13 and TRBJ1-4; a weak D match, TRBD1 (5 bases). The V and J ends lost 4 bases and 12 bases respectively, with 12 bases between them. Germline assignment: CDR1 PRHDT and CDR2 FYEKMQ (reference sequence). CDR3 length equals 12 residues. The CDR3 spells CASSSGQRELFF. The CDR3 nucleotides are TGTGCCAGCAGCTCGGGGCAGAGGGAACTGTTTTTT. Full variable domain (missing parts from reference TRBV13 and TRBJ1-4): AAGVIQSPRHLIKEKRETATLKCYPIPRHDTVYWYQQGPGQDPQFLISFYEKMQSDKGSIPDRFSAQQFSDYHSELNMSSLELGDSALYFCASSSGQRELFFGSGTQLSVL.

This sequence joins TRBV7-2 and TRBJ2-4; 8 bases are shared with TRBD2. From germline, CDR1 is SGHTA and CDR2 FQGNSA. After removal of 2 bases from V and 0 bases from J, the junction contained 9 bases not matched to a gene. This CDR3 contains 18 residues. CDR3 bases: TGTGCCAGCAGCTTATTCCCCCGGGGGGGACTAGCCAAAAACATTCAGTACTTC. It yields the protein CASSLFPRGGLAKNIQYF. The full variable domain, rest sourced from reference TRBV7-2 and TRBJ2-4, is GAGVSQSPSNKVTEKGKDVELRCDPISGHTALYWYRQSLGQGLEFLIYFQGNSAPDKSGLPSDRFSAERTGGSVSTLTIQRTQQEDSAVYLCASSLFPRGGLAKNIQYFGAGTRLSVL.

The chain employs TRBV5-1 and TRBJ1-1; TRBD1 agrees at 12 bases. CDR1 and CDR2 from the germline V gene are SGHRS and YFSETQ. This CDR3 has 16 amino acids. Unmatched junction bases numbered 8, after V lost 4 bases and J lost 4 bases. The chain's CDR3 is CASSLAGQGAGTEAFF. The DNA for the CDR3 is TGCGCCAGCAGCCTAGCGGGACAGGGGGCGGGCACTGAAGCTTTCTTT.

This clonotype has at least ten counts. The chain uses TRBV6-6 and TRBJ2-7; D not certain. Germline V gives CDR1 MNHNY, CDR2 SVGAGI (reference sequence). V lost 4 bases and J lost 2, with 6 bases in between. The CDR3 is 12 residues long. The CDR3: CASSSQAYEQYF. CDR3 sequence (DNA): TGTGCCAGCAGTTCCCAAGCCTACGAGCAGTACTTC.

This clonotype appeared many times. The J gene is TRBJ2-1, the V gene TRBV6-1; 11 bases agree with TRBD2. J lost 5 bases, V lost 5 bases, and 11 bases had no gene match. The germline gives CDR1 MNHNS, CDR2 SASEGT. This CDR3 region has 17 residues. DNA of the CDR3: TGTGCCAGCAGTATCAGCGTGCGGGGACTAGCGGACAATGAGCAGTTCTTC. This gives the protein CASSISVRGLADNEQFF.

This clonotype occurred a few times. The CDR3 DNA reads TGTGCCACCAGCAGAGATCGCTCGGCCTACGAGCAGTACTTC. Protein sequence: CATSRDRSAYEQYF. This chain links TRBV15 with TRBJ2-7, with unresolved D. Germline V CDR1 and CDR2: LNHNV, YYDKDF (reference sequence). V dropped 0 bases and J dropped 2 bases, with 8 bases sitting between them. This CDR3 is built from 14 residues.

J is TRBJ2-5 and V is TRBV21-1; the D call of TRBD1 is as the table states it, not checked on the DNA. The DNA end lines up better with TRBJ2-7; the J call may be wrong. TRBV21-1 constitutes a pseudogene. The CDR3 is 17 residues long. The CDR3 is CASSKGRFHGTTYEQYF. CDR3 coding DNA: TGTGCCAGCAGCAAAGGTCGATTTCATGGGACCACCTACGAGCAGTACTTC.

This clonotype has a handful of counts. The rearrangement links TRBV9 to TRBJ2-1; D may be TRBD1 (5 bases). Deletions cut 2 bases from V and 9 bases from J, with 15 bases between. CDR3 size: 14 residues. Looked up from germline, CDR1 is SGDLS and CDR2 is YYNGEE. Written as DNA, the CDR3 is TGTGCCAGCAGCGTTGAAGCAGGGTTCGGTGAGCAGTTCTTC. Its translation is CASSVEAGFGEQFF.

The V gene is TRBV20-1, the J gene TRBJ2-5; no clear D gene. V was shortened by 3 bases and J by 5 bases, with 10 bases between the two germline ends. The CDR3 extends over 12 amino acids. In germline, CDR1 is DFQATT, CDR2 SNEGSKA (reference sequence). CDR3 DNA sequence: TGCAGTGCTAGGATAAAGAAGGAGACCCAGTACTTC. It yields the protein CSARIKKETQYF.

CDR3 nucleotides: TGTGCCAGCAGCGTCGGGAACAGGAACACCGGGGAGCTGTTTTTT. Protein sequence: CASSVGNRNTGELFF. V is TRBV9 and J is TRBJ2-2; D is perhaps TRBD2 (5 bases). Germline-derived CDR1 and CDR2 are SGDLS and YYNGEE. The V and J ends lost 2 bases and 1 base respectively, with 9 bases between them. The CDR3 runs to 15 residues.

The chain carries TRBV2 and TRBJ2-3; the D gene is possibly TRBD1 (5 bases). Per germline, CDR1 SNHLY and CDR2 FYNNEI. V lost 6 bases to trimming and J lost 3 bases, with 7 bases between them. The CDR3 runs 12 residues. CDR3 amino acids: CASSRETDTQYF. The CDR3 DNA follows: TGTGCCAGCAGCAGGGAAACAGATACGCAGTATTTT.

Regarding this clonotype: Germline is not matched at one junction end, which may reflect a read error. CDR3: CATSEGFSEKLFF. CDR3 nucleotide sequence: TGTGCCACCAGTGAAGGGTTCTCGGAAAAACTGTTTTTT. This rearrangement joins TRBV10-3 to TRBJ1-4; D remains unclear. Looked up from germline, CDR1 is ENHRY and CDR2 is SYGVKD. This CDR3 contains 13 residues.